This entry lists 20 T cell receptor beta chains sequenced from one sample in a study of CD8+ T cells in alopecia areata. Extraction and reverse transcription of RNA yielded cDNA as the sequencing template. Assay used: immunoSEQ multiplex PCR; TCRdb lists only in-frame clones, some missing. The sample lists about 200,000 clones; 45% to 70% were seen once. The material sequenced was CD8+ T cells sorted from blood. Receptors originate from a human donor in good health.

The rearrangement uses TRBV10-2 and TRBJ2-7, with 11 positions matching TRBD2. V was pared by 2 bases and J by 3 bases, with 3 bases of the junction left unmatched. This CDR3 comprises 15 residues. Germline loops: CDR1 WSHSY, CDR2 SAAADI. As DNA, the CDR3 is TGCGCCAGCAGTGAGGGACTAGCGGGCGTCTACGAGCAGTACTTC. Its protein is CASSEGLAGVYEQYF.

The chain is built from TRBV28 and TRBJ1-5; D remains ambiguous. Germline CDR1 and CDR2: MDHEN and SYDVKM. Trimming pared 5 bases from V and 2 bases from J, leaving 10 bases between. CDR3 length equals 14 residues. The CDR3 nucleotides are TGTGCCAGCAGTCCCGGAGGGCGCAATCAGCCCCAGCATTTT. Translated: CASSPGGRNQPQHF. Full variable domain (remainder filled in from reference TRBV28 and TRBJ1-5): DVKVTQSSRYLVKRTGEKVFLECVQDMDHENMFWYRQDPGLGLRLIYFSYDVKMKEKGDIPEGYSVSREKKERFSLILESASTNQTSMYLCASSPGGRNQPQHFGDGTRLSIL.

The chain couples TRBV4-1 to TRBJ2-2; D unresolved. Trimming removed 4 bases at V and 1 base at J, with 7 bases between. Germline CDR1 MGHRA, CDR2 YSYEKL. CDR3 length: 14 residues. CDR3 residues: CASSLGRNTGELFF. The CDR3 DNA reads TGCGCCAGCAGCCTTGGACGGAACACCGGGGAGCTGTTTTTT.

This clone has just a few counts. This sequence joins TRBV7-2 and TRBJ1-2, with D uncertain. This CDR3 is 16 amino acids long. The germline CDR1 and CDR2 sequences are SGHTA and FQGNSA. V was pared by 6 bases and J by 2 bases, with 19 bases between. The CDR3 nucleotides are TGTGCCAGCAGGTCAGAGTGGCAGCCTTTCAACTATGGCTACACCTTC. This encodes CASRSEWQPFNYGYTF.

The V call is TRBV10-3, the J call TRBJ1-5; 8 bases map to TRBD1. CDR3 size: 18 residues. CDR1 and CDR2 (germline): ENHRY, SYGVKD. V shed 0 bases and J 7 bases; nucleotides not matched to a gene: 14. The CDR3 is CAISESVDRVGLGQPQHF. The CDR3 nucleotides are TGTGCCATCAGTGAGTCAGTGGACAGGGTGGGGCTCGGCCAGCCCCAGCATTTT.

The count of this clone is one. The chain couples TRBV6-5 to TRBJ1-1; D remains ambiguous. This CDR3 has 15 residues. V lost 10 bases and J lost 0, with 18 bases in between. Germline values: CDR1 MNHEY, CDR2 SVGAGI. The DNA for the CDR3 is TGTGCCACCACCTTAAGTGGGAGCCTGAACACTGAAGCTTTCTTT. Translated: CATTLSGSLNTEAFF.

The DNA for the CDR3 is TGCGCCAGCAGCCCGACGGACAGGGAGAATTCACCCCTCCACTTT. This gives the protein CASSPTDRENSPLHF. This chain links TRBV4-1 with TRBJ1-6; 8 positions match TRBD1. This CDR3 region has 15 residues. The ends lost 4 bases at V and 7 bases at J; junction bases unmatched: 6. Germline assignment: CDR1 MGHRA and CDR2 YSYEKL.

The J gene is TRBJ1-2, the V gene TRBV4-1, with D possibly matching TRBD1 (6 bases). This CDR3 is built from 14 residues. V lost 0 bases and J 3 bases, leaving 8 bases between the germline ends. The V gene's germline CDR1 is MGHRA and CDR2 YSYEKL. CDR3: CASSQEGGDYGYTF. CDR3 bases: TGCGCCAGCAGCCAAGAAGGGGGGGACTATGGCTACACCTTC.

The J gene is TRBJ2-7, the V gene TRBV30, with D uncertain. CDR3 length: 11 residues. CDR1 is GTSNPN, CDR2 SVGIG, per germline (reference sequence). The V and J ends lost 2 bases and 2 bases respectively, with 4 bases between them. CDR3 sequence (DNA): TGTGCCTGGAGTTGGGCCTACGAGCAGTACTTC. It is translated as CAWSWAYEQYF.

The chain carries TRBV29-1 and TRBJ2-7; 7 positions agree with TRBD2. CDR1 is SQVTM, CDR2 ANQGSEA, per germline. The CDR3 loop spans 14 amino acids. Unmatched junction bases numbered 4, after V lost 0 bases and J lost 2 bases. The CDR3 nucleotides read TGCAGCGTTGAAGAGGGGGGGGTTACCTACGAGCAGTACTTC. Translating gives CSVEEGGVTYEQYF.

The J gene is TRBJ2-5, the V gene TRBV11-2, with 7 bases lining up with TRBD1. Trimming removed 0 bases from V and 3 bases from J; junction bases left unmatched: 4. The CDR3 is made up of 15 amino acids. Germline values: CDR1 SGHAT, CDR2 FQNNGV. Written as DNA, the CDR3 is TGTGCCAGCAGCTTAGAAGCTACAGGGGAAGAGACCCAGTACTTC. Encoded protein: CASSLEATGEETQYF.

This clone has more than one count but fewer than ten. V usage is TRBV29-1 and J usage is TRBJ2-7; D call uncertain. Trimming removed 7 bases at V and 3 bases at J, with 13 bases between. The CDR3 totals 12 residues. CDR1 is SQVTM and CDR2 is ANQGSEA in the germline V gene. Written as DNA, the CDR3 is TGCAGCGGGGAAGACAACAACTACGAGCAGTACTTC. Translating it yields CSGEDNNYEQYF.

As regards this clone: Other DNA sequences within the sample encode an identical CDR3. The chain uses TRBV20-1 and TRBJ1-2; D remains ambiguous. Germline CDR1 reads DFQATT; CDR2 reads SNEGSKA (reference sequence). This CDR3 comprises 11 residues. The V gene lost 1 base and the J gene lost 4 bases, with 4 bases spanning the gap. CDR3 sequence (DNA): TGCAGTGCTAGAGGCGGCTATGGCTACACCTTC. Protein: CSARGGYGYTF.

The rearrangement joins TRBV7-9 to TRBJ2-7; no clear D gene. CDR1 SEHNR and CDR2 FQNEAQ come from the germline V gene (reference sequence). The CDR3 is 12 residues long. V was cut by 3 bases and J by 0 bases, with 3 bases left in between. The DNA for the CDR3 is TGTGCCAGCAGCTTCGCCTCCTACGAGCAGTACTTC. Translated, it gives CASSFASYEQYF.

The chain couples TRBV4-1 to TRBJ1-5; no clear D gene. The CDR3 is made up of 15 amino acids. Germline loops: CDR1 MGHRA, CDR2 YSYEKL. The germline V and J ends were trimmed by 0 bases and 4 bases, with 10 bases remaining between them. CDR3 protein: CASSQDGRGNQPQHF. CDR3 nucleotide sequence: TGCGCCAGCAGCCAAGACGGGCGGGGAAATCAGCCCCAGCATTTT.

This clone came up a few times. The chain combines TRBV27 with TRBJ2-2; D not certain. Trimming took 0 bases from V and 0 from J, leaving 8 bases between them. CDR3 length: 16 residues. Germline CDR1 MNHEY, CDR2 SMNVEV (reference sequence). The CDR3 is CASSLSGPTNTGELFF. The CDR3 bases are TGTGCCAGCAGTTTATCGGGTCCTACGAACACCGGGGAGCTGTTTTTT.

This clone was found a few times. The chain combines TRBV2 with TRBJ2-5; D ambiguous. Trimming cost V 8 bases and J 5 bases, with 18 bases left between them. This CDR3 is 14 amino acids long. The V gene's germline CDR1 is SNHLY and CDR2 FYNNEI. CDR3 residues: CASGYDPDRETQYF. The CDR3 DNA reads TGTGCCAGCGGGTACGACCCGGATCGGGAGACCCAGTACTTC.

The V call is TRBV27, the J call TRBJ2-3, with 9 bases identical to TRBD2. This CDR3 has 20 residues. V was clipped by 3 bases and J by 0 bases; unmatched bases: 16. Looked up from germline, CDR1 is MNHEY and CDR2 is SMNVEV (reference sequence). The CDR3 DNA reads TGTGCCAGCAGTTTGGGACTAGCAAATCTCCCACACCCTAGCACAGATACGCAGTATTTT. It codes for CASSLGLANLPHPSTDTQYF.

The rearrangement uses TRBV23-1 and TRBJ1-4; 12 positions agree with TRBD1. TRBV23-1 is sorted into the ORF group, with uncertain function. The CDR3 sequence is 21 residues long. The junction had 24 bases not matched to a gene; V was cut back by 7 bases and J by 6 bases. The CDR3 spells CASTPKPNPGQGAGLDEKLFF. Here the CDR3 DNA reads TGCGCCAGCACCCCGAAACCAAACCCGGGACAGGGGGCAGGGTTGGATGAAAAACTGTTTTTT.

This clone was seen many times. The rearrangement links TRBV6-1 to TRBJ1-5; no firm D call. This CDR3 spans 13 amino acids. The germline gives CDR1 MNHNS, CDR2 SASEGT. The V and J ends lost 8 bases and 6 bases respectively, with 14 bases between them. The DNA for the CDR3 is TGTGCCAGCGATGTGGAAGTCAGTCAGCCCCAGCATTTT. It specifies CASDVEVSQPQHF.